These 12 T cell receptor beta chains were all obtained from the same sample, sequenced in a study of siplizumab effects on memory and regulatory T cells. Repertoires were generated with immunoSEQ multiplex PCR, while TCRdb's copy carries only in-frame clones and drops some. This sample has about 100,000 clones, with about 94% found just once. Sequencing was performed on non-Treg CD4+ T cells sorted from blood. The receptors come from a human donor in good health.

The V gene is TRBV10-3, the J gene TRBJ2-7; 8 nucleotides agree with TRBD2. Losses at the gene ends were 8 bases for V and 6 bases for J; bases not matched to a gene: 12. Germline V gene sequence: CDR1 ENHRY, CDR2 SYGVKD. The CDR3 is 14 residues long. CDR3 DNA sequence: TGTGCCATCCGGGGTTTAGCGGGAAAGGGCGAGCAGTACTTC. The encoded protein is CAIRGLAGKGEQYF.

The rearrangement links TRBV19 to TRBJ2-7; tentative D call: TRBD2 (5 bases). Trimming took 5 bases from V and 2 from J, leaving 13 bases between them. The CDR3 totals 14 residues. Germline V gene sequence: CDR1 LNHDA, CDR2 SQIVND (reference sequence). The CDR3 DNA reads TGTGCCAGTAGTGCGCGGAGGAATACCTACGAGCAGTACTTC. Translated, it gives CASSARRNTYEQYF.

J is TRBJ2-7 and V is TRBV7-6; TRBD2 matches 8 bases. CDR1 and CDR2 from the germline V gene are SGHVS and FNYEAQ. The V and J ends lost 1 base and 3 bases, in that order; junction bases with no gene match: 5. The CDR3 totals 15 residues. For the CDR3, the DNA is TGTGCCAGCAGCTTAGGGGCGGGAGGCGACTACGAGCAGTACTTC. This translates into CASSLGAGGDYEQYF.

The rearrangement joins TRBV4-2 to TRBJ2-3; 7 positions match TRBD1. Germline V gene lookup returns CDR1 LGHNA and CDR2 YNFKEQ. J lost 6 bases, V lost 1 base, and 7 bases had no gene match. The CDR3 is 15 amino acids. CDR3 loop: CASSQVTGQTDTQYF. As DNA, the CDR3 is TGTGCCAGCAGCCAAGTGACAGGGCAGACGGATACGCAGTATTTT.

The J gene is TRBJ2-7, the V gene TRBV5-1; possible D gene TRBD2, 5 bases. CDR1 is SGHRS, CDR2 YFSETQ, per germline. Trimming removed 0 bases at V and 2 bases at J, with 12 bases between. The CDR3 contains 15 residues. The CDR3 protein is CASSLARGGPYEQYF. The CDR3 DNA follows: TGCGCCAGCAGCTTGGCCCGGGGTGGCCCCTACGAGCAGTACTTC.

CDR3 residues: CASSEAGQGYTF. The DNA of the CDR3 is TGTGCCAGCAGTGAAGCAGGGCAAGGCTACACCTTC. This chain connects TRBV6-5 to TRBJ1-2; D may be TRBD1 (5 bases). Germline CDR1 is MNHEY and CDR2 is SVGAGI. The CDR3 consists of 12 residues. The V end lost 5 bases, the J end lost 8 bases, and 12 bases lay between the germline ends.

The chain carries TRBV18 and TRBJ2-2; TRBD2 aligns across 7 bases. V lost 1 base to trimming and J lost 5 bases; unmatched junction nucleotides: 7. The CDR3 runs 16 residues. Germline CDR1 is KGHSH and CDR2 is LQKENI. The CDR3 reads CASSPQAGEITGELFF. Written as DNA, the CDR3 is TGTGCCAGCTCACCACAGGCGGGGGAGATTACCGGGGAGCTGTTTTTT.

CDR3: CASSLGLQVGSGTDTQYF. The CDR3 region has the DNA TGTGCCAGCAGCTTAGGACTACAGGTGGGATCGGGCACAGATACGCAGTATTTT. This chain uses TRBV7-3 with TRBJ2-3, with D tentatively TRBD2 (6 bases). Germline-derived CDR1 and CDR2 are SGHTA and FQGTGA. V shed 2 bases and J shed 1 base, with 19 bases lying between them. This CDR3 has 18 residues.

The chain couples TRBV23-1 to TRBJ2-2; a weak D match, TRBD1 (5 bases). TRBV23-1 is noted as an ORF with a role that remains uncertain. The CDR3 totals 13 residues. V shed 7 bases and J shed 6 bases, with 12 bases lying between them. DNA of the CDR3: TGCGCCAGCAACCCCAGGGTCCCCGGGGAGCTGTTTTTT. As protein: CASNPRVPGELFF.

The chain has TRBV6-6 and TRBJ2-6; the D is unclear. Germline V lookup: CDR1 MNHNY, CDR2 SVGAGI (reference sequence). There are 13 residues in the CDR3. The ends were cut back, 11 bases at V and 1 base at J, with 9 bases in the middle. CDR3 amino acids: CACRASGANVLTF. In nucleotides, the CDR3 is TGTGCCTGTAGGGCGTCTGGGGCCAACGTCCTGACTTTC.

The chain is built from TRBV2 and TRBJ1-2, with unresolved D. CDR1 is SNHLY and CDR2 is FYNNEI in the germline V gene. The V and J ends lost 6 bases and 4 bases respectively, with 9 bases between them. The CDR3 totals 12 residues. CDR3 in amino acids: CASSSGSYGYTF. CDR3 nucleotides: TGTGCCAGCAGCTCGGGGTCCTATGGCTACACCTTC. Based on the CDR3 plus reference TRBV2 and TRBJ1-2, the full variable domain is EPEVTQTPSHQVTQMGQEVILRCVPISNHLYFYWYRQILGQKVEFLVSFYNNEISEKSEIFDDQFSVERPDGSNFTLKIRSTKLEDSAMYFCASSSGSYGYTFGSGTRLTVV.

This chain joins TRBV7-6 and TRBJ2-7, with 8 bases fitting TRBD1. With V trimmed by 5 bases and J by 3 bases, 9 bases remained unmatched. The CDR3 is 15 amino acids. Germline V gives CDR1 SGHVS, CDR2 FNYEAQ. The CDR3 loop reads CASSPRGPRVYEQYF. The CDR3 bases are TGTGCCAGCAGCCCCAGGGGGCCTAGAGTCTACGAGCAGTACTTC. Using reference TRBV7-6 and TRBJ2-7 for the parts outside the CDR3, the full variable domain is GAGVSQSPRYKVTKRGQDVALRCDPISGHVSLYWYRQALGQGPEFLTYFNYEAQQDKSGLPNDRFSAERPEGSISTLTIQRTEQRDSAMYRCASSPRGPRVYEQYFGPGTRLTVT.